This TCR beta chain derives from a study of metastatic and nonmetastatic thyroid tumors. Overall study: Malignant thyroid and benign thyroid patients provided blood and tumor or nodule tissue whose repertoires were compared.

Study-level findings and limits: As reported, TCR beta diversity in blood and tumor was significantly higher in malignant thyroid tumors than in benign nodules.

As for this clone: The target antigen is unknown.

None of the patients had undergone any treatment ahead of thyroid surgery. TCRdb reprocessed the PCR reads using MiXCR. The data show 30,000 to 35,000 clones, 25% to 35% seen once. Germline lookup yields CDR1 DFQATT and CDR2 SNEGSKA (reference sequence). This CDR3 region has 13 residues. J lost 7 bases, V lost 8 bases, and 11 bases had no gene match. The sequencing sample was made of blood. This TCR was sampled from a female donor with papillary thyroid cancer or a benign thyroid nodule (not recorded which). Some clones in this sample may be carry-over from other donors' samples. The chain is built from TRBV20-1 and TRBJ2-7; 10 nucleotides match TRBD1. For the CDR3, the DNA is TGCAGTCCCGTTGAGGACAGGGGGTTGGAGCAGTACTTC. It specifies CSPVEDRGLEQYF.